This T cell receptor (beta chain) stems from a study of shared clonotypes between healthy human individuals. Concerning this clone itself: What it binds is unknown.

Clones were sequenced by immunoSEQ multiplex PCR, and TCRdb holds only the in-frame ones, with some missing. The table includes roughly 2,300,000 clones, 92% detected once. Findings and limits, study-wide: It was the non-shared clonotypes that had lower generation probabilities than clonotypes shared by all four donors.

The sequence derives from a man aged 18 to 29 in good health. Some clones in this sample may be carry-over from other donors' samples. Sequencing input: naive CD4+ T cells from PBMCs. Subset indicated: CD45RA+ positively selected.

DNA for the CDR3: TGTGCCAGCAGAATAGACAGAAACTATGGCTACACCTTC. This codes for CASRIDRNYGYTF. This chain links TRBV7-9 with TRBJ1-2, with a tentative D call TRBD1 (5 bases). This CDR3 has 13 residues. Trimming took off 6 bases at V and 2 bases at J, with 10 bases between the two ends. Germline V CDR1 and CDR2: SEHNR, FQNEAQ (reference sequence).